Presented here are 24 T cell receptor beta chains from one specimen sequenced in a study of T cell repertoires in cytomegalovirus infection. TCRdb redid the calling of the reads with MiXCR, one entry per CDR3 protein. In the table there are about 360,000 distinct CDR3 sequences, less than 20% of which are singletons. The sample taken for sequencing was PBMCs. Receptor source: a human donor in good health (CMV status not recorded). Some clones in this sample may be carry-over from other donors' samples.

This clonotype came up a few times. The chain recombines TRBV7-8 with TRBJ2-7, with 8 bases fitting TRBD2. Germline trimming cut 8 bases from V and 1 base from J; bases unmatched to any gene: 7. The CDR3 loop spans 14 amino acids. Germline-derived CDR1 and CDR2 are SGHVS and FQNEAQ. In nucleotides, the CDR3 is TGTGCCAGCCGCCTACTAGCGGCTTCCTACGAGCAGTACTTC. Protein product: CASRLLAASYEQYF.

The chain carries TRBV5-4 and TRBJ2-3; the D is unclear. Germline V gives CDR1 SGHNT, CDR2 YYREEE (reference sequence). V was pared by 2 bases and J by 5 bases, with 15 bases between. CDR3 size: 15 residues. The chain's CDR3 is CASSFRVQTGDTQYF. CDR3 DNA: TGTGCCAGCAGCTTCCGGGTGCAGACGGGAGATACGCAGTATTTT. Complete variable domain (other parts from reference TRBV5-4 and TRBJ2-3): ETGVTQSPTHLIKTRGQQVTLRCSSQSGHNTVSWYQQALGQGPQFIFQYYREEENGRGNFPPRFSGLQFPNYSSELNVNALELDDSALYLCASSFRVQTGDTQYFGPGTRLTVL.

For the CDR3, the DNA is TGCGCCAGCAGCCCCAGGGGCTACGGCACAGATACGCAGTATTTT. This translates into CASSPRGYGTDTQYF. The chain joins TRBV4-3 to TRBJ2-3, with D perhaps matching TRBD1 (6 bases). V gave up 4 bases and J gave up 1 base, with 12 bases separating them. CDR1 and CDR2 (germline): LGHNA, YSLEER. This CDR3 contains 15 residues.

This clonotype has a count of ten or more. The V gene is TRBV7-2, the J gene TRBJ2-5, with TRBD2 matching 8 bases. The ends lost 0 bases at V and 0 bases at J; junction bases unmatched: 0. The CDR3 consists of 15 residues. Germline assignment: CDR1 SGHTA and CDR2 FQGNSA. This CDR3 reads CASSLATSDQETQYF. The CDR3 bases are TGTGCCAGCAGCTTAGCGACTAGCGACCAAGAGACCCAGTACTTC.

V gene TRBV11-2 combines with J gene TRBJ2-5; D ambiguous. Germline CDR1 reads SGHAT; CDR2 reads FQNNGV. Between the trimmed V and J ends, which lost 1 base and 1 base, there was a span of 16 bases. CDR3 length: 17 residues. The CDR3: CASSLGLGLLLQETQYF. In DNA, the CDR3 is TGTGCCAGCAGCTTAGGTCTAGGGCTACTCCTCCAAGAGACCCAGTACTTC.

V gene TRBV20-1 combines with J gene TRBJ2-7; D possibly corresponds to TRBD2 (6 bases). This CDR3 contains 15 residues. The V gene's germline CDR1 is DFQATT and CDR2 SNEGSKA (reference sequence). Trimming left V 0 bases short and J 2 bases short, with 14 bases between. This CDR3 is CSARDLGGVAYEQYF. The CDR3 DNA reads as TGCAGTGCTAGAGATCTAGGCGGGGTGGCCTACGAGCAGTACTTC.

This clonotype came up a few times. V is TRBV6-2 or TRBV6-3 and J is TRBJ2-1; 10 bases agree with TRBD2. J was trimmed by 6 bases and V by 5 bases; bases with no gene match: 7. The germline V gene encodes CDR1 MNHEY and CDR2 SVGEGT. The CDR3 contains 15 residues. The CDR3 reads CASSRLAGDLNEQFF. The CDR3 DNA reads as TGTGCCAGCAGTCGCCTAGCGGGGGACCTCAATGAGCAGTTCTTC.

This clonotype turned up a few times. The CDR3 DNA is TGTGCCAGCAGGCACAGGGACAATCAGCCCCAGCATTTT. Protein sequence: CASRHRDNQPQHF. This sequence joins TRBV2 and TRBJ1-5; D may be TRBD1 (6 bases). The CDR3 has 13 amino acids. Trimming left V 6 bases short and J 3 bases short, with 9 bases between. CDR1 is SNHLY, CDR2 FYNNEI, per germline.

This clonotype was detected ten times or more. This rearrangement joins TRBV7-9 to TRBJ2-5; 8 nucleotides agree with TRBD2. Unmatched junction bases numbered 18, after V lost 4 bases and J lost 5 bases. The CDR3 covers 18 residues. Looked up from germline, CDR1 is SEHNR and CDR2 is FQNEAQ (reference sequence). Here the CDR3 DNA reads TGTGCCAGCAGCTCTACCCGACGGGGGGGGCCGGAGTGGGAGACCCAGTACTTC. Encoded protein: CASSSTRRGGPEWETQYF.

The chain couples TRBV2 to TRBJ1-1; D might be TRBD1 (5 bases). CDR1 and CDR2 (germline): SNHLY, FYNNEI. CDR3 length: 16 amino acids. V lost 6 bases and J lost 2, with 19 bases in between. The CDR3 nucleotides are TGTGCCAGCAGATTAGAGGGGCGCCGGTCCAACACTGAAGCTTTCTTT. This encodes CASRLEGRRSNTEAFF.

This clonotype has just a few counts. This chain connects TRBV6-2 or TRBV6-3 to TRBJ2-3; no clear D gene. The V end was cut by 4 bases, the J end by 5 bases, with 16 bases between. Germline loops: CDR1 MNHEY, CDR2 SVGEGT. The length of the CDR3 is 15 residues. In DNA, the CDR3 is TGTGCCAGCAGTTCGCTGGACCCGACAAGAGATACGCAGTATTTT. It codes for CASSSLDPTRDTQYF.

This chain joins TRBV19 and TRBJ2-1, with a possible D match to TRBD2 (6 bases). V was cut by 3 bases and J by 2 bases, with 14 bases left in between. The CDR3 covers 16 residues. Looked up from germline, CDR1 is LNHDA and CDR2 is SQIVND (reference sequence). Written as DNA, the CDR3 is TGTGCCAGTAGTATGGGGAGCGGGCTAGCCTACAATGAGCAGTTCTTC. Its translation is CASSMGSGLAYNEQFF.

The rearrangement joins TRBV5-5 to TRBJ2-1; 12 bases are shared with TRBD2. The V gene's germline CDR1 is SGHKS and CDR2 YYEKEE (reference sequence). V dropped 0 bases and J dropped 14; count of bases not matched to a gene: 15. This CDR3 region has 17 residues. CDR3 loop: CASSLVASGRASMGEFF. CDR3 sequence (DNA): TGTGCCAGCAGCTTGGTGGCTAGCGGGAGGGCAAGTATGGGTGAGTTCTTC.

This clonotype occurred a few times. The chain links TRBV6-2 or TRBV6-3 to TRBJ2-3, with D perhaps matching TRBD2 (5 bases). Germline V gives CDR1 MNHEY, CDR2 SVGEGT. CDR3 length: 15 residues. The V and J ends lost 2 bases and 2 bases respectively, with 11 bases between them. DNA of the CDR3: TGTGCCAGCAGTTACCGTCGGGGAGCCACAGATACGCAGTATTTT. As protein: CASSYRRGATDTQYF.

The chain is built from TRBV20-1 and TRBJ2-4; maybe TRBD1 (6 bases). Looked up from germline, CDR1 is DFQATT and CDR2 is SNEGSKA (reference sequence). Trimming took off 2 bases at V and 0 bases at J, with 20 bases between the two ends. This CDR3 comprises 18 residues. CDR3 DNA sequence: TGCAGTGCTAGACCCCAACCCGGACAGCGACTAGCCAAAAACATTCAGTACTTC. Translated, it gives CSARPQPGQRLAKNIQYF.

The genes are TRBV10-3 and TRBJ1-3; D is unresolved. Germline V gene sequence: CDR1 ENHRY, CDR2 SYGVKD. Trimming cost V 4 bases and J 8 bases, with 6 bases left between them. This CDR3 has 11 amino acids. DNA for the CDR3: TGTGCCATCAGTGGGCGGGACACCATATATTTT. It codes for CAISGRDTIYF.

This clonotype was found a few times. The gene calls are TRBV7-2 and TRBJ2-2, with TRBD2 matching over 10 bases. The CDR3 contains 15 residues. Germline lookup yields CDR1 SGHTA and CDR2 FQGNSA. Trimming removed 7 bases from V and 7 bases from J; junction bases left unmatched: 9. The CDR3 DNA is TGTGCCAGCACCCTAACTAGCGGGGTAGGCGGGGAGCTGTTTTTT. This translates into CASTLTSGVGGELFF.

This clonotype was observed at least ten times. The chain recombines TRBV24-1 with TRBJ1-5; D call uncertain. Germline CDR1 is KGHDR and CDR2 is SFDVKD. The germline V and J ends were trimmed by 3 bases and 3 bases, with 8 bases remaining between them. The CDR3 length is 14 residues. The DNA for the CDR3 is TGTGCCACCAGTGATCGGGTTTACAATCAGCCCCAGCATTTT. Translating it yields CATSDRVYNQPQHF.

This clonotype was observed a handful of times. V gene TRBV7-2 combines with J gene TRBJ2-1; a weak D match, TRBD2 (8 bases). Trimming removed 11 bases from V and 7 bases from J, with 24 bases in between. Looked up from germline, CDR1 is SGHTA and CDR2 is FQGNSA. The CDR3 consists of 15 residues. CDR3 DNA sequence: TGTGCCTGTTATCCAGGGGGTAGCGGGATAAATGAGCAGTTCTTC. Translating gives CACYPGGSGINEQFF.

This clonotype was seen at least ten times. The chain employs TRBV7-2 and TRBJ1-1; maybe TRBD1 (5 bases). CDR3 length equals 13 residues. CDR1 and CDR2 (germline): SGHTA, FQGNSA. V was cut by 2 bases and J by 3 bases, with 7 bases left in between. The CDR3 region is CASSLMTDTEAFF. The CDR3 DNA sequence: TGTGCCAGCAGCTTAATGACAGACACTGAAGCTTTCTTT.

This clonotype was found a few times. The chain recombines TRBV10-2 with TRBJ1-6, with 10 positions matching TRBD1. The length of the CDR3 is 16 residues. Germline CDR1 reads WSHSY; CDR2 reads SAAADI. The V segment lost 6 bases and the J segment 3 bases; nucleotides outside the gene matches: 5. The CDR3 region is CASRRDRGLYNSPLHF. CDR3 in DNA: TGCGCCAGCAGAAGGGACAGGGGCCTCTATAATTCACCCCTCCACTTT.

This chain links TRBV29-1 with TRBJ2-3; 9 positions agree with TRBD2. Germline lookup yields CDR1 SQVTM and CDR2 ANQGSEA. V lost 0 bases, J lost 3 bases, and 4 bases stayed unmatched. The CDR3 sequence is 15 residues long. CDR3 nucleotides: TGCAGCGTTGAAGATGCAGCGGGGGGAACAGATACGCAGTATTTT. It codes for CSVEDAAGGTDTQYF.

This clonotype was seen a handful of times. This chain uses TRBV9 with TRBJ1-6, with 7 bases identical to TRBD1. CDR1 is SGDLS and CDR2 is YYNGEE in the germline V gene. The trim removed 0 bases at V and 5 bases at J, leaving 2 bases unmatched. The CDR3 extends over 15 amino acids. CDR3: CASSVDRGDNSPLHF. The CDR3 region has the DNA TGTGCCAGCAGCGTAGACAGGGGAGATAATTCACCCCTCCACTTT.

This sequence joins TRBV5-8 and TRBJ2-2, with D possibly being TRBD1 (5 bases). CDR1 is SGHTS and CDR2 is YDEGEE in the germline V gene. V was trimmed by 1 base and J by 2 bases, leaving 15 bases between them. The CDR3 has 17 residues. The DNA of the CDR3 is TGTGCCAGCAGCTTGTTTCAGGGCCCAGTTAACACCGGGGAGCTGTTTTTT. It encodes CASSLFQGPVNTGELFF.